This TCR beta chain came from a study of T-cell reconstitution after alpha-beta-depleted transplantation in children. The CDR3 is 16 residues long. Germline loops: CDR1 SGHNT, CDR2 YYREEE (reference sequence). Trimming pared 0 bases from V and 5 bases from J, leaving 14 bases between. Preparation of the TCRbeta library used unique molecular identifiers. TCRdb fed the PCR reads into MiXCR, producing one record per CDR3 protein. The repertoire includes roughly 190,000 distinct CDR3 sequences, roughly 14% of them detected once, and around 14% sits in the top ten. This clonotype was counted at least ten times.

V is TRBV5-4 and J is TRBJ2-2, with D unclear. The sample was PBMCs from the stem cell graft donor, taken from the stem cell graft. The clonotype originates from a human donor who donated a stem cell graft to a child with acute lymphoblastic leukemia. CDR3 sequence (DNA): TGTGCCAGCAGCTTGGGGGCTAGTCGACCTACCGGGGAGCTGTTTTTT. This encodes CASSLGASRPTGELFF.